Below are 15 T cell receptor beta chains sequenced from a single sample in a study of cytomegalovirus exposure and HLA in healthy donors. The study ran its PCR with 60 Vbeta and 13 Jbeta primers. Some clones are missing from TCRdb's copy, which holds only in-frame ones; the method was immunoSEQ multiplex PCR. The sample contains 100,000 to 120,000 clones, approximately 83% of which appear only once. Sequenced sample: PBMCs. These receptors originate from a man aged 40-49 years in good health and CMV-seronegative.

The V and J genes are TRBV4-3 and TRBJ2-7; D is ambiguous. The V gene lost 0 bases and the J gene lost 9 bases, with 21 bases spanning the gap. The CDR3 is 16 amino acids. Germline CDR1 and CDR2: LGHNA and YSLEER. In DNA, the CDR3 is TGCGCCAGCAGCCAAGATTTCACCCGAGCAGGAATTGGGCAGTACTTC. Amino acids: CASSQDFTRAGIGQYF.

This clone was recorded only once. This chain connects TRBV7-9 to TRBJ1-1, with 7 bases that match TRBD1. From germline, CDR1 is SEHNR and CDR2 FQNEAQ (reference sequence). The V and J ends lost 3 bases and 3 bases, in that order; junction bases with no gene match: 4. The CDR3 length is 14 residues. CDR3 nucleotide sequence: TGTGCCAGCAGCTTTGGACAGGCGTACACTGAAGCTTTCTTT. Translation: CASSFGQAYTEAFF.

V usage is TRBV6-5 and J usage is TRBJ2-1; possibly TRBD2 for D (6 bases). This CDR3 spans 12 amino acids. Trimming took 6 bases from V and 10 from J, leaving 13 bases between them. Germline assignment: CDR1 MNHEY and CDR2 SVGAGI. CDR3 sequence reads: CASSSGLAEQFF. CDR3 coding DNA: TGTGCCAGCAGCTCGGGACTGGCCGAGCAGTTCTTC.

CDR3 loop: CASSPGPMNTEAFF. DNA of the CDR3: TGTGCCAGCAGCCCCGGTCCAATGAACACTGAAGCTTTCTTT. The V call is TRBV27, the J call TRBJ1-1; D not resolved. Germline CDR1 reads MNHEY; CDR2 reads SMNVEV (reference sequence). V shed 6 bases and J shed 0 bases, with 11 bases lying between them. This CDR3 has 14 residues.

The chain employs TRBV28 and TRBJ1-2; possible D gene TRBD1, 6 bases. Germline values: CDR1 MDHEN, CDR2 SYDVKM. This CDR3 spans 12 amino acids. The ends were cut back, 6 bases at V and 6 bases at J, with 11 bases in the middle. The CDR3 sequence: CASRGSGDGYTF. CDR3 coding DNA: TGTGCCAGCAGGGGCTCAGGGGATGGCTACACCTTC.

The count of this clone is one. J is TRBJ1-1 and V is TRBV28; D is uncertain. This CDR3 comprises 14 residues. Germline V gene lookup returns CDR1 MDHEN and CDR2 SYDVKM. The V end was cut by 6 bases, the J end by 0 bases, with 11 bases between. The CDR3 DNA reads TGTGCCAGCAGATCAGAGCGTATGAACACTGAAGCTTTCTTT. Protein sequence: CASRSERMNTEAFF. Full variable domain (outside the CDR3, taken from reference TRBV28 and TRBJ1-1): DVKVTQSSRYLVKRTGEKVFLECVQDMDHENMFWYRQDPGLGLRLIYFSYDVKMKEKGDIPEGYSVSREKKERFSLILESASTNQTSMYLCASRSERMNTEAFFGQGTRLTVV.

V gene TRBV27 combines with J gene TRBJ1-1; D is possibly TRBD1 (5 bases). V lost 1 base and J 7 bases, leaving 16 bases between the germline ends. CDR3 size: 15 residues. Germline CDR1 and CDR2: MNHEY and SMNVEV (reference sequence). DNA for the CDR3: TGTGCCAGCAGTTTATATTCAGGGTGGATAGGTGAAGCTTTCTTT. This encodes CASSLYSGWIGEAFF.

CDR3 residues: CASSLGTSGGGMDTQYF. CDR3 DNA sequence: TGCGCCAGCAGCTTAGGGACTAGCGGAGGTGGGATGGATACGCAGTATTTT. This rearrangement joins TRBV5-1 to TRBJ2-3; TRBD2 matches at 11 bases. The CDR3 is 17 amino acids. The V segment lost 2 bases and the J segment 6 bases; nucleotides outside the gene matches: 11. The germline V gene has CDR1 SGHRS and CDR2 YFSETQ.

The V and J genes are TRBV4-2 and TRBJ1-1; possible D gene TRBD1, 5 bases. This CDR3 has 13 residues. Germline values: CDR1 LGHNA, CDR2 YNFKEQ. V lost 0 bases and J lost 6, with 8 bases in between. The chain's CDR3 is CASSQDLGAEAFF. The CDR3 DNA sequence: TGTGCCAGCAGCCAAGATCTAGGGGCTGAAGCTTTCTTT.

The chain is built from TRBV19 and TRBJ1-1, with TRBD1 matching 7 bases. The length of the CDR3 is 14 residues. The J segment lost 1 base and the V segment lost 3 bases, leaving 2 bases of the junction unmatched. Looked up from germline, CDR1 is LNHDA and CDR2 is SQIVND (reference sequence). The CDR3 loop reads CASSIGTANTEAFF. The CDR3 coding sequence is TGTGCCAGTAGTATTGGGACAGCGAACACTGAAGCTTTCTTT.

The chain links TRBV4-1 to TRBJ1-2; the match to TRBD1 covers 7 bases. The CDR3 covers 17 residues. The trim removed 4 bases at V and 3 bases at J, leaving 14 bases unmatched. Germline V gives CDR1 MGHRA, CDR2 YSYEKL. This CDR3 is CASSPQTGLRQDYGYTF. The CDR3 bases are TGCGCCAGCAGCCCCCAGACAGGGTTAAGACAAGACTATGGCTACACCTTC.

CDR3 coding DNA: TGTGCCAGCAACACAGGACAGGGTTTGGAGACCCAGTACTTC. Amino acid sequence: CASNTGQGLETQYF. The chain employs TRBV5-6 and TRBJ2-5, with 8 bases fitting TRBD1. From germline, CDR1 is SGHDT and CDR2 YYEEEE. There are 14 residues in the CDR3. The V segment lost 6 bases and the J segment 5 bases; nucleotides outside the gene matches: 9. Using reference TRBV5-6 and TRBJ2-5 for the parts outside the CDR3, the full variable domain is DAGVTQSPTHLIKTRGQQVTLRCSPKSGHDTVSWYQQALGQGPQFIFQYYEEEERQRGNFPDRFSGHQFPNYSSELNVNALLLGDSALYLCASNTGQGLETQYFGPGTRLLVL.

The rearrangement uses TRBV2 and TRBJ2-7; maybe TRBD1 (6 bases). Germline V gene data show CDR1 as SNHLY and CDR2 as FYNNEI. The CDR3 length is 15 residues. Trimming removed 4 bases from V and 1 base from J, with 14 bases in between. In nucleotides, the CDR3 is TGTGCCAGCAGTGCGGGACACGTGAAATCCTACGAGCAGTACTTC. Its translation is CASSAGHVKSYEQYF.

In DNA form, the CDR3 reads TGTGCCAGCAGCCAAGACAGGGGGCTAGCCACCGGGGAGCTGTTTTTT. It yields the protein CASSQDRGLATGELFF. The V and J genes are TRBV14 and TRBJ2-2; 8 positions match TRBD1. Germline V gene data show CDR1 as SGHDN and CDR2 as FVKESK. This CDR3 spans 16 amino acids. The trim removed 0 bases at V and 4 bases at J, leaving 4 bases unmatched.

The chain uses TRBV2 and TRBJ2-5; D is ambiguous. The V gene lost 3 bases and the J gene lost 3 bases, with 5 bases spanning the gap. The length of the CDR3 is 12 residues. Germline CDR1 reads SNHLY; CDR2 reads FYNNEI. The CDR3 spells CASSEAEETQYF. As DNA, the CDR3 is TGTGCCAGCAGTGAGGCGGAAGAGACCCAGTACTTC.